These 26 T cell receptor beta chains share one sample of origin, sequenced in a study of T-cell reconstitution after alpha-beta-depleted transplantation in children. The authors prepared the TCRbeta library with unique molecular identifiers. MiXCR was run by TCRdb on the PCR reads, yielding one entry per CDR3 protein. The sample yields some 460,000 distinct CDR3 sequences, about 17% seen once. Sample: PBMCs, mostly from graft donor cells, taken 360 days after TCRalphabeta/CD19-depleted stem cell transplant. Receptors were obtained from a boy younger than two who had a stem cell transplant for Wiskott-Aldrich syndrome, so the T cells may come from the graft donor.

This clonotype was observed a few times. This chain links TRBV10-1 with TRBJ2-2, with D possibly matching TRBD1 (6 bases). The V and J ends lost 0 bases and 1 base respectively, with 15 bases between them. Germline V gene lookup returns CDR1 WNHNN and CDR2 SYGVQD (reference sequence). The CDR3 has 18 residues. The CDR3 nucleotides read TGCGCCAGCAGTGAGTCGAAAAGGCCGGGACAGAACACCGGGGAGCTGTTTTTT. This sequence encodes CASSESKRPGQNTGELFF.

V is TRBV11-2 and J is TRBJ2-1, with D uncertain. This CDR3 region has 14 residues. CDR1 is SGHAT and CDR2 is FQNNGV in the germline V gene. Trimming left V 0 bases short and J 3 bases short, with 6 bases between. The CDR3 sequence: CASSLEAVYNEQFF. The CDR3, as DNA: TGTGCCAGCAGCTTAGAGGCCGTCTACAATGAGCAGTTCTTC.

The rearrangement uses TRBV7-9 and TRBJ2-3; TRBD2 is a possible D gene (5 bases). The CDR3 contains 13 residues. Germline CDR1 is SEHNR and CDR2 is FQNEAQ (reference sequence). Trimming took 2 bases from V and 5 from J, leaving 8 bases between them. The CDR3 region has the DNA TGTGCCAGCAGCTTATTAGGAGGAGATACGCAGTATTTT. It yields the protein CASSLLGGDTQYF. The full variable domain, rest sourced from reference TRBV7-9 and TRBJ2-3, is DTGVSQNPRHKITKRGQNVTFRCDPISEHNRLYWYRQTLGQGPEFLTYFQNEAQLEKSRLLSDRFSAERPKGSFSTLEIQRTEQGDSAMYLCASSLLGGDTQYFGPGTRLTVL.

The V gene is TRBV10-3, the J gene TRBJ2-7; the D gene is possibly TRBD1 (5 bases). Germline CDR1 reads ENHRY; CDR2 reads SYGVKD. Between the trimmed V and J ends, which lost 5 bases and 6 bases, there was a span of 20 bases. This CDR3 spans 15 amino acids. The CDR3 bases are TGTGCCATCAGTAACCTACAGGTCCCGAAGGGCGAGCAGTACTTC. Protein: CAISNLQVPKGEQYF.

This chain connects TRBV4-1 to TRBJ2-1; possibly TRBD1 for D (5 bases). CDR1 is MGHRA, CDR2 YSYEKL, per germline. This CDR3 is built from 14 residues. Trimming removed 3 bases from V and 4 bases from J, with 10 bases in between. The CDR3 nucleotides are TGCGCCAGCAGCCATTATGACAGATACAATGAGCAGTTCTTC. Amino acids: CASSHYDRYNEQFF.

This clonotype was seen a single time. The chain employs TRBV5-1 and TRBJ2-3; 12 nucleotides align to TRBD2. Germline-derived CDR1 and CDR2 are SGHRS and YFSETQ. Trimming removed 3 bases from V and 5 bases from J; junction bases left unmatched: 7. The CDR3 length is 16 residues. The CDR3 DNA reads as TGCGCCAGCAGCTCCCTAGCGGGGGGGCTTCTAGATACGCAGTATTTT. The encoded protein is CASSSLAGGLLDTQYF. The full variable domain, rest sourced from reference TRBV5-1 and TRBJ2-3, is KAGVTQTPRYLIKTRGQQVTLSCSPISGHRSVSWYQQTPGQGLQFLFEYFSETQRNKGNFPGRFSGRQFSNSRSEMNVSTLELGDSALYLCASSSLAGGLLDTQYFGPGTRLTVL.

This sequence joins TRBV28 and TRBJ2-7, with D hard to call. This CDR3 comprises 14 residues. Deletions cut 6 bases from V and 1 base from J, with 13 bases between. The germline CDR1 and CDR2 sequences are MDHEN and SYDVKM. In DNA, the CDR3 is TGTGCCAGCAGGCCCACCTGGGTTTCCTACGAGCAGTACTTC. It encodes CASRPTWVSYEQYF.

V usage is TRBV12-3 or TRBV12-4 and J usage is TRBJ1-1; D uncertain. Trimming left V 6 bases short and J 0 bases short, with 11 bases between. The CDR3 totals 14 residues. The CDR3 bases are TGTGCCAGCAGCTCCCGACACCTGAACACTGAAGCTTTCTTT. It translates to CASSSRHLNTEAFF.

In its sample, this clonotype was seen a few times. The J gene is TRBJ1-6, the V gene TRBV7-9; tentatively, D is TRBD1 (6 bases). In germline, CDR1 is SEHNR, CDR2 FQNEAQ (reference sequence). The V gene lost 2 bases and the J gene lost 8 bases, with 13 bases spanning the gap. This CDR3 is 15 amino acids long. CDR3 in amino acids: CASSLRDTNYSPLHF. CDR3 coding DNA: TGTGCCAGCAGCTTACGGGACACAAACTATTCACCCCTCCACTTT.

This chain uses TRBV10-3 with TRBJ2-1; 10 nucleotides line up with TRBD2. CDR1 and CDR2 (germline): ENHRY, SYGVKD. The CDR3 runs 16 residues. The J segment lost 7 bases and the V segment lost 4 bases, leaving 10 bases of the junction unmatched. The CDR3 loop reads CAISVSGGAGPNEQFF. CDR3 nucleotide sequence: TGTGCCATCAGTGTAAGCGGGGGGGCTGGGCCGAATGAGCAGTTCTTC.

This chain joins TRBV3-1 and TRBJ2-1; 7 nucleotides align to TRBD2. CDR1 and CDR2 (germline): LGHDT, YNNKEL (reference sequence). The CDR3 covers 16 residues. V was pared by 4 bases and J by 7 bases, with 13 bases of the junction left unmatched. CDR3 amino acids: CASSLRSSGVWNEQFF. CDR3 nucleotides: TGTGCCAGCAGCCTCAGATCTAGCGGAGTCTGGAATGAGCAGTTCTTC.

V gene TRBV6-1 combines with J gene TRBJ2-7; D is ambiguous. V lost 0 bases, J lost 2 bases, and 8 bases lay in between. The CDR3 covers 14 residues. Germline V gene data show CDR1 as MNHNS and CDR2 as SASEGT. DNA for the CDR3: TGTGCCAGCAGTGAAGCTGGAGAGACCTACGAGCAGTACTTC. Residues: CASSEAGETYEQYF.

The V gene is TRBV12-3 or TRBV12-4, the J gene TRBJ2-2; TRBD1 matches 8 bases. Unmatched junction bases numbered 11, after V lost 6 bases and J lost 5 bases. CDR3 size: 16 residues. The CDR3 DNA reads TGTGCCAGCAGCCGCATCAGGGGGCGCGGGACCGGGGAGCTGTTTTTT. Amino acid sequence: CASSRIRGRGTGELFF.

The chain couples TRBV7-7 to TRBJ2-2; TRBD2 might be the D (5 bases). CDR3 length: 14 residues. CDR1 and CDR2 from the germline V gene are SSHAT and FNYEAQ (reference sequence). V lost 1 base and J 8 bases, leaving 11 bases between the germline ends. The CDR3 spells CASSLDAGFGELFF. As DNA, the CDR3 is TGTGCCAGCAGCTTAGATGCGGGTTTTGGGGAGCTGTTTTTT.

This clonotype has ten or more counts. One end of the junction is discordant with germline, which a read error may explain. The chain employs TRBV18 and TRBJ2-7; D remains ambiguous. This CDR3 spans 12 amino acids. Germline lookup yields CDR1 KGHSH and CDR2 LQKENI. CDR3 DNA sequence: TGCGCCAGCAGCCCGAACCCCTACGAGCAGTACTTC. This encodes CASSPNPYEQYF.

Ten or more counts support this clonotype. V gene TRBV4-1 combines with J gene TRBJ2-7; D gene uncertain. CDR3 length equals 16 residues. From germline, CDR1 is MGHRA and CDR2 YSYEKL. Between the trimmed V and J ends, which lost 1 base and 2 bases, there was a span of 15 bases. Here the CDR3 DNA reads TGCGCCAGCAGCCAAGGTGTCGGGCGGTTTGCCTACGAGCAGTACTTC. It translates to CASSQGVGRFAYEQYF.

This clonotype showed up just a few times. The rearrangement uses TRBV6-5 and TRBJ2-7; the D gene is possibly TRBD1 (6 bases). The CDR3 loop spans 13 amino acids. Germline loops: CDR1 MNHEY, CDR2 SVGAGI. With 1 base removed from V and 4 bases from J, the gap between germline ends came to 8 bases. The CDR3 region is CASSYWQGYEQYF. The CDR3 DNA sequence: TGTGCCAGCAGTTACTGGCAGGGGTACGAGCAGTACTTC.

This clonotype was seen at least ten times. The chain recombines TRBV30 with TRBJ2-7; D is undetermined. The CDR3 loop spans 11 amino acids. Trimming removed 1 base from V and 4 bases from J, with 5 bases in between. CDR1 and CDR2 (germline): GTSNPN, SVGIG (reference sequence). The DNA of the CDR3 is TGTGCCTGGAGTGGGGCGTACGAGCAGTACTTC. It yields the protein CAWSGAYEQYF.

This rearrangement joins TRBV19 to TRBJ2-5; the D gene could be TRBD1 or TRBD2 (5 bases each). The CDR3 length is 15 residues. Germline V gene lookup returns CDR1 LNHDA and CDR2 SQIVND (reference sequence). V dropped 3 bases and J dropped 1 base, with 12 bases sitting between them. DNA for the CDR3: TGTGCCAGTAGTATTCTGGCAGGGACCCAAGAGACCCAGTACTTC. Residues: CASSILAGTQETQYF.

This clonotype occurred many times. The V call is TRBV6-5, the J call TRBJ1-4; the D is unclear. The CDR3 is 14 residues long. Between the trimmed V and J ends, which lost 6 bases and 4 bases, there was a span of 12 bases. Germline V gene lookup returns CDR1 MNHEY and CDR2 SVGAGI. CDR3 sequence (DNA): TGTGCCAGCAGCTCCGACGGCATTAATGAAAAACTGTTTTTT. Encoded protein: CASSSDGINEKLFF.

The chain combines TRBV7-9 with TRBJ2-3, with 14 bases fitting TRBD2. The CDR3 sequence is 16 residues long. After removal of 5 bases from V and 2 bases from J, the junction contained 3 bases not matched to a gene. Per the germline V gene, CDR1 is SEHNR and CDR2 is FQNEAQ (reference sequence). CDR3 nucleotide sequence: TGTGCCAGCAGCGCGGGACTAGCGGGGGCCACAGATACGCAGTATTTT. Translated, it gives CASSAGLAGATDTQYF. The full variable domain, completed using reference TRBV7-9 and TRBJ2-3, is DTGVSQNPRHKITKRGQNVTFRCDPISEHNRLYWYRQTLGQGPEFLTYFQNEAQLEKSRLLSDRFSAERPKGSFSTLEIQRTEQGDSAMYLCASSAGLAGATDTQYFGPGTRLTVL.

The chain has TRBV5-1 and TRBJ2-7; 8 bases agree with TRBD2. The V gene end was trimmed by 5 bases and the J gene end by 3 bases; junction bases not matched to a gene: 13. Germline V gene sequence: CDR1 SGHRS, CDR2 YFSETQ. The CDR3 totals 16 residues. The chain's CDR3 is CASSAERGISFYEQYF. CDR3 nucleotide sequence: TGCGCCAGCAGTGCTGAGCGGGGGATCTCTTTCTACGAGCAGTACTTC.

This clonotype appeared a few times. The chain recombines TRBV11-2 with TRBJ2-2; D gene unclear. The CDR3 has 16 residues. The germline CDR1 and CDR2 sequences are SGHAT and FQNNGV. V dropped 0 bases and J dropped 3 bases, with 11 bases sitting between them. This CDR3 is CASSLDRSGDTGELFF. CDR3 coding DNA: TGTGCCAGCAGCTTAGATCGGAGTGGCGACACCGGGGAGCTGTTTTTT. The entire variable domain, with the rest obtained from reference TRBV11-2 and TRBJ2-2, is as follows: EAGVAQSPRYKIIEKRQSVAFWCNPISGHATLYWYQQILGQGPKLLIQFQNNGVVDDSQLPKDRFSAERLKGVDSTLKIQPAKLEDSAVYLCASSLDRSGDTGELFFGEGSRLTVL.

The gene calls are TRBV6-1 and TRBJ2-5; 13 nucleotides agree with TRBD2. The CDR3 contains 17 residues. With 1 base clipped from V and 2 bases from J, the junction kept 4 bases outside the gene matches. Germline V gene data show CDR1 as MNHNS and CDR2 as SASEGT. The chain's CDR3 is CASSEDGTSGIQETQYF. In DNA, the CDR3 is TGTGCCAGCAGTGAAGATGGGACTAGCGGGATTCAAGAGACCCAGTACTTC.

Only a few counts were recorded for this clonotype. The J gene is TRBJ2-5, the V gene TRBV5-1, with TRBD2 matching over 14 bases. The V and J ends lost 4 bases and 5 bases, in that order; junction bases with no gene match: 10. Per germline, CDR1 SGHRS and CDR2 YFSETQ. This CDR3 comprises 17 residues. As DNA, the CDR3 is TGCGCCAGCAGCCGAGGGGCCGGGACTAGCGGGAGTGAGACCCAGTACTTC. Translated, it gives CASSRGAGTSGSETQYF.

This clonotype was counted many times. The chain recombines TRBV4-1 with TRBJ2-1; a weak D match, TRBD2 (6 bases). Germline V lookup: CDR1 MGHRA, CDR2 YSYEKL. The CDR3 has 16 amino acids. Trimming left V 3 bases short and J 4 bases short, with 16 bases between. This chain's CDR3 is CASSHQTSSGYNEQFF. The CDR3 DNA follows: TGCGCCAGCAGCCACCAAACTAGTAGCGGTTACAATGAGCAGTTCTTC.